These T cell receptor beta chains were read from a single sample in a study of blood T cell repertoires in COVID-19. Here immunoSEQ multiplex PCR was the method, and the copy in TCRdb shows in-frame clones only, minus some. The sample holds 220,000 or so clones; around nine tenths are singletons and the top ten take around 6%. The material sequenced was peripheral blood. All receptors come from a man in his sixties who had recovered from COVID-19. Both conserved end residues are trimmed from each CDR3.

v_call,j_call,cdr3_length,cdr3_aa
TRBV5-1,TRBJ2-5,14,ASSLGAGGRQETQY
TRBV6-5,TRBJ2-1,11,ASTRTAGGLEF
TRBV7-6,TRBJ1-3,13,ASRRLPGQLNTIY
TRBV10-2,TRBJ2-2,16,ASSVVATGGINTGELF
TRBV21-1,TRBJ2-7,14,ASSDDRGSSSYEQY
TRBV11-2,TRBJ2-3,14,ASSFRAGESTDTQY
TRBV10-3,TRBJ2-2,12,AIRPDRTTGELF
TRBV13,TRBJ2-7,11,ASSGSDSYEQY
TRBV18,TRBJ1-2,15,ASSPPTGPTSNYGYT
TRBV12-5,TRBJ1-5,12,ASGLGGVFQPQH
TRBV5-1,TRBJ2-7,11,ASSFTGGAEQY
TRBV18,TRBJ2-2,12,ASSLTANTGELF
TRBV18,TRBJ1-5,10,ASSERAGPQH
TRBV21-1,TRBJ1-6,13,ASSNSPGGRAPLH
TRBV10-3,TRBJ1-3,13,AISDQGQGGNTIY
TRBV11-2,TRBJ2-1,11,ASSLGLGNEQF
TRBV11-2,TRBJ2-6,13,ASSLQVFGANVLT
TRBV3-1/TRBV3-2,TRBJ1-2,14,ASSQSGTGAAGGYT
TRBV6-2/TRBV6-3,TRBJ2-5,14,ASSTQRGRGKETQY
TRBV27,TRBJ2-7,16,ASIKRESGLVKTYEQY
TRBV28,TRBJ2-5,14,ASSLEIAGARETQY
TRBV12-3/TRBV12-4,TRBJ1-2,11,ASSLRQGHGYT
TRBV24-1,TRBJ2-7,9,ATSDRASQY
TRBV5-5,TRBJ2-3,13,ASSHDRVSTDTQY
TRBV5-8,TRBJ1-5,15,ASSNPGGGYSNQPQH
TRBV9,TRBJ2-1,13,ASSVTSGGFNEQF
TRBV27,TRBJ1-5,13,ASSPHRQGEQPQH